The 32 T cell receptor beta chains presented below share a single source sample, sequenced in a study of T-cell reconstitution after alpha-beta-depleted transplantation in children. The authors prepared the TCRbeta library with unique molecular identifiers. From the PCR reads, TCRdb called clonotypes with MiXCR, one entry per CDR3 protein. The table records hundreds of thousands of distinct CDR3 sequences, approximately 12% of them present only once. The sequences come from PBMCs from the stem cell graft donor, collected from the stem cell graft. The receptor set was obtained from a human donor who donated a stem cell graft to a child with acute lymphoblastic leukemia.

In its sample, this clonotype was seen many times. CDR3 protein: CASSLHEGTEAFF. The CDR3 DNA sequence: TGTGCCAGCAGCCTTCACGAGGGCACTGAAGCTTTCTTT. V is TRBV9 and J is TRBJ1-1; D remains unclear. CDR1 and CDR2 (germline): SGDLS, YYNGEE. This CDR3 has 13 residues. V gave up 4 bases and J gave up 4 bases, with 11 bases separating them.

This clonotype was recorded many times. The chain recombines TRBV7-2 with TRBJ1-6; no definite D call. Trimming removed 8 bases from V and 0 bases from J, with 8 bases in between. The CDR3 totals 14 residues. Germline CDR1 and CDR2: SGHTA and FQGNSA. In DNA form, the CDR3 reads TGTGCCAGCGGGGAGAGCTCCTATAATTCACCCCTCCACTTT. Protein sequence: CASGESSYNSPLHF.

This clonotype was recorded at least ten times. The J gene is TRBJ2-5, the V gene TRBV20-1; D not resolved. Per the germline V gene, CDR1 is DFQATT and CDR2 is SNEGSKA (reference sequence). This CDR3 contains 11 residues. V was shortened by 3 bases and J by 5 bases, with 7 bases between the two germline ends. CDR3 bases: TGCAGTGCTAGTCCCTCGGAGACCCAGTACTTC. Translated, it gives CSASPSETQYF.

Comment on this clonotype: A much larger clone differs from this one at a single base, so this may be a read error. This chain uses TRBV20-1 with TRBJ2-4; 8 positions match TRBD1. With 3 bases clipped from V and 2 bases from J, the junction kept 9 bases outside the gene matches. The CDR3 contains 16 residues. Per germline, CDR1 DFQATT and CDR2 SNEGSKA (reference sequence). This CDR3 reads CSARGQGAKTKNIQYF. CDR3 sequence (DNA): TGCAGTGCTAGGGGGCAGGGGGCGAAGACCAAAAACATTCAGTACTTC.

This clonotype was found once. A clone one base away is much larger, so this may be a read error. The chain is built from TRBV7-9 and TRBJ2-4; D is ambiguous. This CDR3 comprises 12 residues. The germline V gene has CDR1 SEHNR and CDR2 FQNEAQ (reference sequence). V was cut by 8 bases and J by 10 bases, with 15 bases left in between. The CDR3 nucleotides are TGTGCCAGCTGCACCGCCCGGCAAATTCAGTACTTC. It yields the protein CASCTARQIQYF.

This clonotype was seen only a few times. This sequence joins TRBV20-1 and TRBJ2-3; 10 bases line up with TRBD2. The CDR3 sequence is 15 residues long. The germline gives CDR1 DFQATT, CDR2 SNEGSKA (reference sequence). V lost 6 bases and J lost 0; bases outside the gene matches: 6. The CDR3 region has the DNA TGCAGTGCCCTTCGGACTAGCGGTAGCACAGATACGCAGTATTTT. This translates into CSALRTSGSTDTQYF.

This clonotype was seen ten or more times. The chain carries TRBV9 and TRBJ1-2; 12 bases are shared with TRBD1. V trimming: 1 base; J trimming: 8 bases; junction bases outside the gene matches: 6. Germline-derived CDR1 and CDR2 are SGDLS and YYNGEE. The length of the CDR3 is 15 residues. The CDR3 coding sequence is TGTGCCAGCAGCGTAAGGGGACAGGGGGCGCGGGGCTACACCTTC. This translates into CASSVRGQGARGYTF.

This clonotype was counted at least ten times. This chain connects TRBV3-1 to TRBJ1-2; no firm D call. The CDR3 extends over 13 amino acids. Trimming stripped 8 bases from V and 4 bases from J, with 14 bases between. The germline V gene encodes CDR1 LGHDT and CDR2 YNNKEL (reference sequence). The CDR3 DNA is TGTGCCAGCTCGGAGGGAATGGTCTATGGCTACACCTTC. As protein: CASSEGMVYGYTF.

This clonotype has a count of ten or more. J is TRBJ1-3 and V is TRBV4-2; 7 positions match TRBD1. Losses at the gene ends were 0 bases for V and 9 bases for J; bases not matched to a gene: 5. CDR3 size: 14 residues. From germline, CDR1 is LGHNA and CDR2 YNFKEQ. The CDR3 loop reads CASSQERRQGTIYF. DNA of the CDR3: TGTGCCAGCAGCCAAGAAAGGCGACAGGGCACCATATATTTT.

This clonotype was picked up many times. The chain joins TRBV20-1 to TRBJ1-5; D is uncertain. Germline V CDR1 and CDR2: DFQATT, SNEGSKA (reference sequence). Trimming left V 5 bases short and J 0 bases short, with 11 bases between. This CDR3 is 14 amino acids long. DNA of the CDR3: TGCAGTGCTTCTAGGGCCAATAGCAATCAGCCCCAGCATTTT. It is translated as CSASRANSNQPQHF.

This clonotype came up many times. The chain has TRBV5-5 and TRBJ2-2, with 7 bases fitting TRBD2. The CDR3 runs to 13 residues. V lost 1 base to trimming and J lost 6 bases; unmatched junction nucleotides: 0. Germline V lookup: CDR1 SGHKS, CDR2 YYEKEE (reference sequence). The CDR3 reads CASSLREAGELFF. The CDR3 region has the DNA TGTGCCAGCAGCTTGCGGGAGGCCGGGGAGCTGTTTTTT.

This clonotype was seen repeatedly, ten times or more. The gene calls are TRBV7-9 and TRBJ1-2; D remains unclear. V lost 2 bases and J 7 bases, leaving 14 bases between the germline ends. The CDR3 is 14 residues long. Germline values: CDR1 SEHNR, CDR2 FQNEAQ (reference sequence). As DNA, the CDR3 is TGTGCCAGCAGCTTATCCGGCCCAATCCTTGGCTACACCTTC. It encodes CASSLSGPILGYTF.

Ten or more counts support this clonotype. V and J are TRBV4-3 and TRBJ2-3, with D maybe TRBD1 (6 bases). This CDR3 contains 14 residues. V lost 0 bases, J lost 6 bases, and 10 bases lay in between. Looked up from germline, CDR1 is LGHNA and CDR2 is YSLEER. The CDR3 loop reads CASSQETGRDTQYF. In DNA form, the CDR3 reads TGCGCCAGCAGCCAAGAGACAGGACGGGATACGCAGTATTTT.

A single count supports this clonotype. A read error may be the cause here, since a much bigger clone is one base away. The chain links TRBV28 to TRBJ2-5; D tentatively reads TRBD1 or TRBD2 (5 bases each). This CDR3 has 15 amino acids. Germline assignment: CDR1 MDHEN and CDR2 SYDVKM. V shed 4 bases and J shed 5 bases, with 17 bases lying between them. The CDR3 region has the DNA TGTGCCAGCAGTTCTCGGGGCTGGAGCTCGGAGACCCAGTACTTC. Amino acid sequence: CASSSRGWSSETQYF.

For this clonotype: A read error may be the cause here, since a much bigger clone is one base away. The rearrangement links TRBV20-1 to TRBJ2-5; 11 bases agree with TRBD2. This CDR3 contains 13 residues. Germline assignment: CDR1 DFQATT and CDR2 SNEGSKA (reference sequence). The CDR3 region is CNARDLMTSGEYF. The CDR3 DNA is TGCAATGCTAGAGATCTGATGACTAGCGGGGAGTACTTC.

The table lists this clonotype with many counts. The V gene is TRBV7-2, the J gene TRBJ1-2; D is undetermined. The CDR3 contains 11 residues. V was cut by 1 base and J by 5 bases, with 2 bases left in between. CDR1 SGHTA and CDR2 FQGNSA come from the germline V gene. CDR3 amino acids: CASSLVYGYTF. In DNA form, the CDR3 reads TGTGCCAGCAGCTTAGTATATGGCTACACCTTC.

This clonotype was detected many times. This rearrangement joins TRBV15 to TRBJ2-1; 9 bases line up with TRBD1. Germline V CDR1 and CDR2: LNHNV, YYDKDF (reference sequence). The CDR3 extends over 15 amino acids. Trimming at V came to 3 bases and at J to 4 bases, leaving 4 bases not matched to a gene. CDR3 residues: CATSREGQGYNEQFF. The CDR3 nucleotides read TGTGCCACCAGCAGGGAGGGACAGGGTTACAATGAGCAGTTCTTC.

This chain links TRBV4-3 with TRBJ2-7; possible D gene TRBD1, 6 bases. The V gene lost 1 base and the J gene lost 3 bases, with 13 bases spanning the gap. The V gene's germline CDR1 is LGHNA and CDR2 YSLEER. The CDR3 consists of 15 residues. The CDR3 loop reads CASSQGPQGYYEQYF. The CDR3 bases are TGCGCCAGCAGCCAAGGGCCCCAGGGGTACTACGAGCAGTACTTC.

This clonotype was seen repeatedly, ten times or more. The chain joins TRBV5-6 to TRBJ1-2; TRBD1 is a possible D gene (5 bases). The CDR3 extends over 16 amino acids. V dropped 4 bases and J dropped 6 bases, with 22 bases sitting between them. Germline V lookup: CDR1 SGHDT, CDR2 YYEEEE. This chain's CDR3 is CASSGLRAGIRDGYTF. In DNA, the CDR3 is TGTGCCAGCAGCGGCCTAAGAGCAGGGATCCGTGATGGCTACACCTTC.

This clonotype was detected ten times or more. This sequence joins TRBV7-2 and TRBJ2-7; 11 positions match TRBD2. V was clipped by 1 base and J by 3 bases; unmatched bases: 2. Germline V CDR1 and CDR2: SGHTA, FQGNSA. The CDR3 spans 15 residues. Here the CDR3 DNA reads TGTGCCAGCAGCTTAGGGACTAGCGGGTTCTACGAGCAGTACTTC. Translating it yields CASSLGTSGFYEQYF.

Of note for this clonotype: This could be a read error, since a much larger clone is one nucleotide away. The CDR3 DNA reads as TGTGCCAGCAGCCAAGAAGCGAGGGGGCCTGGTAATGAGCAGTTCTTC. It specifies CASSQEARGPGNEQFF. The chain links TRBV3-1 to TRBJ2-1; 7 bases line up with TRBD1. J gave up 7 bases and V 0 bases, and 9 bases lay outside the gene matches. The CDR3 has 16 residues. CDR1 and CDR2 (germline): LGHDT, YNNKEL (reference sequence).

This clonotype showed up many times. The chain employs TRBV10-3 and TRBJ1-1; TRBD1 is a possible D gene (5 bases). CDR1 and CDR2 (germline): ENHRY, SYGVKD. The CDR3 has 15 amino acids. Trimming left V 7 bases short and J 0 bases short, with 15 bases between. CDR3 loop: CAITTSDSLNTEAFF. In DNA, the CDR3 is TGTGCCATCACTACAAGCGACAGTTTGAACACTGAAGCTTTCTTT.

This clonotype was seen repeatedly, ten times or more. The chain is built from TRBV29-1 and TRBJ2-7; 9 nucleotides agree with TRBD1. In germline, CDR1 is SQVTM, CDR2 ANQGSEA. J gave up 5 bases and V 6 bases, and 11 bases lay outside the gene matches. CDR3 length equals 14 residues. Here the CDR3 reads CSVRRDREFDEQYF. The CDR3 coding sequence is TGCAGCGTCCGCCGGGACAGGGAGTTCGACGAGCAGTACTTC.

Regarding this clonotype: A much larger clone is a single base away; this may be a read error. The chain links TRBV12-3 or TRBV12-4 to TRBJ2-1; D unresolved. CDR3 length equals 16 residues. V was shortened by 5 bases and J by 6 bases, with 20 bases between the two germline ends. Here the CDR3 DNA reads TGTGCCAGCAGTGGCCGACGCTCCCACCCTACCAATGAGCAGTTCTTC. The encoded protein is CASSGRRSHPTNEQFF.

This clonotype was seen at least ten times. The V and J genes are TRBV10-3 and TRBJ2-3; TRBD1 aligns across 8 bases. Germline V gene lookup returns CDR1 ENHRY and CDR2 SYGVKD. Trimming removed 10 bases from V and 2 bases from J; junction bases left unmatched: 8. CDR3 length: 14 amino acids. CDR3 region: CATRTGRITDTQYF. The CDR3 DNA sequence: TGTGCCACCAGGACAGGGAGGATCACAGATACGCAGTATTTT.

The chain uses TRBV7-2 and TRBJ2-7, with 10 bases matching TRBD1. CDR1 is SGHTA, CDR2 FQGNSA, per germline. Trimming cost V 6 bases and J 4 bases; bases outside gene matches: 6. This CDR3 is 14 amino acids long. Written as DNA, the CDR3 is TGTGCCAGCAGTCGGGACAGGGGTTCGTACGAGCAGTACTTC. It translates to CASSRDRGSYEQYF. Full variable domain (outside the CDR3, taken from reference TRBV7-2 and TRBJ2-7): GAGVSQSPSNKVTEKGKDVELRCDPISGHTALYWYRQSLGQGLEFLIYFQGNSAPDKSGLPSDRFSAERTGGSVSTLTIQRTQQEDSAVYLCASSRDRGSYEQYFGPGTRLTVT.

This clonotype was detected many times. The CDR3 here is CASSFDSWGSSTDTQYF. CDR3 bases: TGTGCCAGCAGCTTCGATTCTTGGGGCTCAAGCACAGATACGCAGTATTTT. The chain combines TRBV11-2 with TRBJ2-3, with D possibly matching TRBD1 (5 bases). Germline CDR1 is SGHAT and CDR2 is FQNNGV. Trimming pared 3 bases from V and 0 bases from J, leaving 16 bases between. This CDR3 is 17 amino acids long.

This clonotype was picked up many times. V usage is TRBV7-2 and J usage is TRBJ2-1; D is unclear. Trimming removed 5 bases from V and 5 bases from J, with 10 bases in between. The CDR3 runs 13 residues. Germline V lookup: CDR1 SGHTA, CDR2 FQGNSA. Here the CDR3 reads CASSLGPNNEQFF. The CDR3, as DNA: TGTGCCAGCAGCCTAGGACCTAACAATGAGCAGTTCTTC.

This clonotype appeared many times. The chain links TRBV27 to TRBJ1-2; 8 nucleotides agree with TRBD1. Germline loops: CDR1 MNHEY, CDR2 SMNVEV (reference sequence). V lost 5 bases to trimming and J lost 0 bases; unmatched junction nucleotides: 11. The CDR3 has 17 residues. The CDR3 protein is CASSGSTGALANYGYTF. CDR3 nucleotides: TGTGCCAGCAGTGGTTCGACAGGGGCCCTGGCTAACTATGGCTACACCTTC.

This clonotype was picked up many times. This sequence joins TRBV6-5 and TRBJ2-7; D might be TRBD1 or TRBD2, each matching 5 bases. Germline V gene lookup returns CDR1 MNHEY and CDR2 SVGAGI. This CDR3 is built from 13 residues. The V and J ends lost 5 bases and 3 bases respectively, with 11 bases between them. CDR3 sequence (DNA): TGTGCCAGCAGTATTCGGGACGGCTACGAGCAGTACTTC. Encoded protein: CASSIRDGYEQYF.

This clonotype was picked up many times. This chain uses TRBV10-3 with TRBJ2-5; 8 bases agree with TRBD1. The germline CDR1 and CDR2 sequences are ENHRY and SYGVKD. The ends lost 3 bases at V and 3 bases at J; junction bases unmatched: 3. This CDR3 comprises 14 residues. CDR3 sequence: CAISDSGGEETQYF. The CDR3 region has the DNA TGTGCCATCAGTGATTCAGGGGGCGAAGAGACCCAGTACTTC.

Many counts were recorded for this clonotype. The chain combines TRBV12-3 or TRBV12-4 with TRBJ2-3; the D is unclear. The CDR3 loop spans 16 amino acids. V dropped 3 bases and J dropped 0 bases, with 13 bases sitting between them. The CDR3 DNA reads TGTGCCAGCAGTTTTCTATCGGGCCCTAGCACAGATACGCAGTATTTT. This sequence encodes CASSFLSGPSTDTQYF.